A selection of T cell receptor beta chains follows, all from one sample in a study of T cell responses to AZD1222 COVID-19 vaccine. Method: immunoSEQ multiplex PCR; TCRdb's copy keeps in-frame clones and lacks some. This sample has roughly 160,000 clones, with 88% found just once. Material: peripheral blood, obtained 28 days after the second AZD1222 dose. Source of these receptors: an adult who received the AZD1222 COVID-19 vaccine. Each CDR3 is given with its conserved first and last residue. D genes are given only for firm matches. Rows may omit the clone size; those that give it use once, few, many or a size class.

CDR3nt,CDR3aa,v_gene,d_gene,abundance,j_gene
TGTGCCAGCAGTGAAGTGGACAGGAACACTGAAGCTTTCTTT,CASSEVDRNTEAFF,TRBV6-1,NA,NA,TRBJ1-1
TGTGCCAGCAGGAAGGGTCTACCGGCGGGTGAGCAGTTCTTC,CASRKGLPAGEQFF,TRBV27,NA,NA,TRBJ2-1
TGTGCCAGCGGGGGGACTTCCAAGTATGGCTACACCTTC,CASGGTSKYGYTF,TRBV6-5,NA,NA,TRBJ1-2
TGTGCCAGCTCTAGCCAGGGGAACACTGAAGCTTTCTTT,CASSSQGNTEAFF,TRBV12-3/TRBV12-4,NA,once,TRBJ1-1
TGTGCCAGCAGTTTAGCCAAAAACATTCAGTACTTC,CASSLAKNIQYF,TRBV27,NA,NA,TRBJ2-4
TGTGCCAGCAGCCCCAATCGAGGGTACGTTGGCTACACCTTC,CASSPNRGYVGYTF,TRBV11-2,NA,NA,TRBJ1-2
TGTGCCAGTAGGTATGGCAATCAGCCCCAGCATTTT,CASRYGNQPQHF,TRBV19,NA,NA,TRBJ1-5
TGTGCCAGCAGCTCCCATAGTAAGGATGGGGTGGGCTACACCTTC,CASSSHSKDGVGYTF,TRBV7-2,NA,NA,TRBJ1-2
TGTGCCAGTACAGCAGGACGGGAATATGCAACTAATGAAAAACTGTTTTTT,CASTAGREYATNEKLFF,TRBV19,NA,NA,TRBJ1-4
TGTGCCAGCACCCCCCGGGTGGGAGACTCCTACGAGCAGTACTTC,CASTPRVGDSYEQYF,TRBV6-2/TRBV6-3,NA,NA,TRBJ2-7
TGTGCCAGCAGCCAAGATCGGGGACTCCATGCCCTGAGCTCCTACGAGCAGTACTTC,CASSQDRGLHALSSYEQYF,TRBV3-1/TRBV3-2,NA,NA,TRBJ2-7
TGCGCCAGCAGCATCGACAGGGGGAGCTCCTACGAGCAGTACTTC,CASSIDRGSSYEQYF,TRBV4-1,TRBD1,NA,TRBJ2-7
TGCGCCAGCACAAGGGATCAAGAGACCCAGTACTTC,CASTRDQETQYF,TRBV5-1,NA,NA,TRBJ2-5
TGTGCCAGCAGCCAAGATTTCGCTACGGCCAGAAACACCATATATTTT,CASSQDFATARNTIYF,TRBV3-1/TRBV3-2,NA,NA,TRBJ1-3
TGTGCCAGTAGTATTCGGGCTAATGAAAAACTGTTTTTT,CASSIRANEKLFF,TRBV19,NA,NA,TRBJ1-4
TGTGCCATCCAGGACGCCACAGAGACCCAGTACTTC,CAIQDATETQYF,TRBV10-3,NA,NA,TRBJ2-5
TGTGCCAGCAGCCAAGATCCCCCGACAGGGTGGGGTGAAAAACTGTTTTTT,CASSQDPPTGWGEKLFF,TRBV3-1/TRBV3-2,TRBD1,few,TRBJ1-4
TGTGCCAGCAGTTCGGCTGGGGGGGTTGTCGACGAGCAGTACTTC,CASSSAGGVVDEQYF,TRBV6-5,TRBD2,NA,TRBJ2-7
TGTGCCATCAGTGACAGGGAATATGGCTACACCTTC,CAISDREYGYTF,TRBV10-3,NA,NA,TRBJ1-2
TGTGCCAGCAGCTTGGACAGGGTAAACTATGGCTACACCTTC,CASSLDRVNYGYTF,TRBV5-5,NA,NA,TRBJ1-2
TGTGCCAGTAGGGTGGACTATAGGCAATCGGCTGAGCAGTTCTTC,CASRVDYRQSAEQFF,TRBV19,NA,NA,TRBJ2-1
TGTGCCAGCAGTCGGGCCGGGGCCCCAGGGGCCCTCCACTTT,CASSRAGAPGALHF,TRBV6-4,NA,NA,TRBJ1-6
TGTGCCTATAGAACCTCGTCTAACTATGGCTACACCTTC,CAYRTSSNYGYTF,TRBV30,NA,once,TRBJ1-2
TGTGCCAGCTCACCTCTGAACACCGGGGAGCTGTTTTTT,CASSPLNTGELFF,TRBV18,NA,NA,TRBJ2-2
TGTGCCAGCATGGCTCCTGGAAACACCATATATTTT,CASMAPGNTIYF,TRBV2,NA,NA,TRBJ1-3
TGTGCCAGTACTCAGGGGACGAATGGCTACACCTTC,CASTQGTNGYTF,TRBV19,NA,NA,TRBJ1-2
TGTGCCAGTAGTCAAGGACAGATCCGGGCCTGGCATTTT,CASSQGQIRAWHF,TRBV19,NA,NA,TRBJ1-5
TGCGCCAGCCGAAGTTTGACAGGGGCGTCTGAAGCTTTCTTT,CASRSLTGASEAFF,TRBV5-1,TRBD1,few,TRBJ1-1
TGTGCCAGTAGTATAGGCGGGGTGAGGGGAGCTTTCTTT,CASSIGGVRGAFF,TRBV19,NA,NA,TRBJ1-1
TGTGCCATCAGCCCCTGGACAGGGGGGTTCTACGAGCAGTACTTC,CAISPWTGGFYEQYF,TRBV10-3,TRBD1,NA,TRBJ2-7
TGTGCCAGCTCACCAACTCTAGCCGAGAACACCGGGGAGCTGTTTTTT,CASSPTLAENTGELFF,TRBV18,NA,NA,TRBJ2-2
TGTGCCAGCAGCAGTGGGCGAAGGACAGATACGCAGTATTTT,CASSSGRRTDTQYF,TRBV9,NA,NA,TRBJ2-3
TGCGCCAGCGGGGTAGAGGGACAGGGAGGCGGCTACACCTTC,CASGVEGQGGGYTF,TRBV5-1,TRBD1,NA,TRBJ1-2
TGCAGCGTCAAAAACGGGCCCGGCACAGATACGCAGTATTTT,CSVKNGPGTDTQYF,TRBV29-1,NA,NA,TRBJ2-3
TGTGCCAGCAGTCCCGGGGGGCAAGAGCAGTTCTTC,CASSPGGQEQFF,TRBV6-5,NA,NA,TRBJ2-1
TGTGCCAGTAGTATAGTCAGCCTGACAGGAGAGCCCATACAGCCCCAGCATTTT,CASSIVSLTGEPIQPQHF,TRBV19,NA,NA,TRBJ1-5
TGTGCCAGCAGCCTAGGGGGGACTAGACCCCTCCACTTT,CASSLGGTRPLHF,TRBV7-2,NA,NA,TRBJ1-6
TGTGCCAGCAGCTTAGGGGGGACAGGGGGCTTTAGGTCACCCCTCCACTTT,CASSLGGTGGFRSPLHF,TRBV11-2,TRBD1,NA,TRBJ1-6
TGTGCCAGCAGTGAAGCGCTTCCAGGGACAACCTATGGCTACACCTTC,CASSEALPGTTYGYTF,TRBV6-1,NA,NA,TRBJ1-2
TGTGCCAGCAGCAGACAGGGGGGTTCCTACGAGCAGTACTTC,CASSRQGGSYEQYF,TRBV27,TRBD1,NA,TRBJ2-7
TGTGCCAGCAGCCTGGCACGGGGGTTGACCTATGGCTACACCTTC,CASSLARGLTYGYTF,TRBV7-8,NA,NA,TRBJ1-2
TGTGCCACCAGCAGAGATTTGACAGCGTATGGCTACACCTTC,CATSRDLTAYGYTF,TRBV15,NA,NA,TRBJ1-2
TGTGCCAGCAGCGATAGCGGGGGGAGCTTAGATACGCAGTATTTT,CASSDSGGSLDTQYF,TRBV7-3,TRBD2,NA,TRBJ2-3
TGCAGTGCTGATTACAGGGGAAGCTACACCTTC,CSADYRGSYTF,TRBV20-1,TRBD1,NA,TRBJ1-2
TGTGCCAGCAGTTACTCGGTCTCTGGAAACACCATATATTTT,CASSYSVSGNTIYF,TRBV6-5,NA,NA,TRBJ1-3
TGTGCCAGTAGTATGGAACAGGGACATTCACCCCTCCACTTT,CASSMEQGHSPLHF,TRBV19,NA,NA,TRBJ1-6
TGTGCCAGCAGCCAAGGGACACTCTATGGCTACACCTTC,CASSQGTLYGYTF,TRBV14,NA,NA,TRBJ1-2
TGTGCCAGCAGCTCCGGAGACGGCCGTGCCGGCTACACCTTC,CASSSGDGRAGYTF,TRBV7-2,NA,NA,TRBJ1-2
TGTGCCAGCAGCGACGGAAGCCTGGGTCTTGTCGCCGGGGAGCTGTTTTTT,CASSDGSLGLVAGELFF,TRBV6-2/TRBV6-3,NA,NA,TRBJ2-2
TGTGCCTGTGGGGGATCGTATGATCAGCCCCAGCATTTT,CACGGSYDQPQHF,TRBV30,NA,NA,TRBJ1-5
TGTGCCAGCAGTGGGGGGGCCCACTACGAGCAGTACTTC,CASSGGAHYEQYF,TRBV19,NA,NA,TRBJ2-7
TGTGCCTGGAGTCAAGCGGGGGGACGGACCGGGGAGCTGTTTTTT,CAWSQAGGRTGELFF,TRBV30,TRBD2,NA,TRBJ2-2
TGTGCCTTAGGTAGGGATTCTGAGACTTTCTTT,CALGRDSETFF,TRBV30,NA,NA,TRBJ1-1